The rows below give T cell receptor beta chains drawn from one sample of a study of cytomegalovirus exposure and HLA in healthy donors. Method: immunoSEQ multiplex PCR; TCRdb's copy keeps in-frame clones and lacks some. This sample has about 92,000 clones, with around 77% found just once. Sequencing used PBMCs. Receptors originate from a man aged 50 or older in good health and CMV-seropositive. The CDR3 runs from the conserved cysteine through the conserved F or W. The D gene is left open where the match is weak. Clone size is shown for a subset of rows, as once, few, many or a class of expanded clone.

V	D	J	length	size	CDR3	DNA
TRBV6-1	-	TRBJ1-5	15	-	CASIPATGINQPQHF	TGTGCCAGCATCCCAGCAACCGGGATTAATCAGCCCCAGCATTTT
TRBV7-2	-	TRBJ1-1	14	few	CASSLQGMNTEAFF	TGTGCCAGCAGCTTGCAGGGTATGAACACTGAAGCTTTCTTT
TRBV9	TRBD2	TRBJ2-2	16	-	CASSARGAPNTGELFF	TGTGCCAGCAGCGCGCGGGGGGCTCCGAACACCGGGGAGCTGTTTTTT
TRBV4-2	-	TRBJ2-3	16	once	CASSAEGGTSTDTQYF	TGTGCCAGCAGCGCAGAAGGCGGGACTAGCACAGATACGCAGTATTTT
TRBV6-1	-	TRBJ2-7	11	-	CASSRAREQYF	TGTGCCAGCAGCCGAGCCCGCGAGCAGTACTTC
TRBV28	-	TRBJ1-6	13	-	CASSTPTNSPLHF	TGTGCCAGCAGTACTCCCACTAATTCACCCCTCCACTTT
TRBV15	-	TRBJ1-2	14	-	CATSRDIGDYGYTF	TGTGCCACCAGCAGAGATATTGGAGACTATGGCTACACCTTC
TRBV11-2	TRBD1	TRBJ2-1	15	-	CASSLDRYSYNEQFF	TGTGCCAGCAGCTTGGACAGGTACTCCTACAATGAGCAGTTCTTC
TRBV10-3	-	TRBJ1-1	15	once	CAIKASVGQNTEAFF	TGTGCCATCAAAGCGAGCGTGGGACAGAACACTGAAGCTTTCTTT
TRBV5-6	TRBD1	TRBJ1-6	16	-	CASSDTGTGTNSPLHF	TGTGCCAGCAGCGACACCGGGACAGGGACAAATTCACCCCTCCACTTT
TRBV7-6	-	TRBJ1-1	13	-	CASSPRSNTEAFF	TGTGCCAGCAGCCCGCGTAGTAACACTGAAGCTTTCTTT
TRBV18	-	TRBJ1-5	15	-	CASSPSGSRDQPQHF	TGTGCCAGCTCACCGTCCGGGAGCCGGGATCAGCCCCAGCATTTT
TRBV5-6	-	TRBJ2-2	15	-	CASSSKPGTFGELFF	TGTGCCAGCAGCTCTAAACCCGGGACTTTCGGGGAGCTGTTTTTT
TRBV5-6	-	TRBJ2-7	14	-	CASSLGGNLYEQYF	TGTGCCAGCAGCTTGGGCGGTAACCTCTACGAGCAGTACTTC
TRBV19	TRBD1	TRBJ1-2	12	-	CASRDRENGYTF	TGTGCCAGTAGAGACAGGGAGAACGGCTACACCTTC
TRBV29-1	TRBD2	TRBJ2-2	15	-	CSVDSSGGNTGELFF	TGCAGCGTTGATTCTAGCGGGGGTAACACCGGGGAGCTGTTTTTT
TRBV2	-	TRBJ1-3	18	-	CASRHLAGTFASGNTIYF	TGTGCCAGCAGACACCTGGCCGGGACATTCGCCTCTGGAAACACCATATATTTT
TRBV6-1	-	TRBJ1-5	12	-	CASRDNNQPQHF	TGTGCCAGCAGGGACAATAATCAGCCCCAGCATTTT
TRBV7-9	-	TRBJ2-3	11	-	CASSQSDTQYF	TGTGCCAGCAGTCAGTCAGATACGCAGTATTTT
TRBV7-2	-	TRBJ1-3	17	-	CASSPRQAQVSGNTIYF	TGTGCCAGCAGCCCTCGACAGGCGCAAGTCTCTGGAAACACCATATATTTT
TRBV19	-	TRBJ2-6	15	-	CASSATGTGANVLTF	TGTGCCAGTAGTGCCACGGGGACTGGGGCCAACGTCCTGACTTTC
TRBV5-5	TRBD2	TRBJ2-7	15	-	CASSSLAGVSYEQYF	TGTGCCAGCAGCTCCCTAGCGGGGGTCTCCTACGAGCAGTACTTC
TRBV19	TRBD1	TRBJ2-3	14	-	CASSPQGGTDTQYF	TGTGCCAGTAGTCCACAGGGGGGAACAGATACGCAGTATTTT
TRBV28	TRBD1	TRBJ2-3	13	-	CASNPRQGSRGYF	TGTGCCAGCAATCCCAGACAGGGCTCACGTGGGTATTTT
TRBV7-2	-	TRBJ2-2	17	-	CASSFAPSTHNTGELFF	TGTGCCAGCAGCTTTGCTCCGTCGACTCACAACACCGGGGAGCTGTTTTTT
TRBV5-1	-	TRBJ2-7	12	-	CASSSNYYEQYF	TGCGCCAGCAGCTCGAACTACTACGAGCAGTACTTC
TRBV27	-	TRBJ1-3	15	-	CASSEDSFSGNTIYF	TGTGCCAGCAGTGAAGACAGTTTCTCTGGAAACACCATATATTTT
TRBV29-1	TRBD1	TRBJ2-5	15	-	CSIRPGTGYQETQYF	TGCAGCATACGACCCGGGACAGGGTACCAAGAGACCCAGTACTTC
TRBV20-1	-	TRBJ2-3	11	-	CSARRVDTQYF	TGCAGTGCTAGGAGGGTAGATACGCAGTATTTT
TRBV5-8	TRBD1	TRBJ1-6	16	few	CASSPGQGALLPPLHF	TGTGCCAGCAGCCCGGGACAGGGGGCTTTGCTGCCACCCCTCCACTTT
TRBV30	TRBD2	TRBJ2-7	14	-	CAWSVAGGNYEQYF	TGTGCCTGGAGTGTAGCGGGGGGCAACTACGAGCAGTACTTC
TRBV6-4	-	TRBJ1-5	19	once	CASSDSVGWGDRGNQPQNF	TGTGCCAGCAGTGACTCTGTAGGGTGGGGGGATAGGGGCAATCAGCCCCAGAATTTT
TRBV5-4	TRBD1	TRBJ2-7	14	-	CASSTRDRACGQYF	TGTGCCAGCAGCACCCGGGACAGGGCCTGTGGGCAGTACTTC
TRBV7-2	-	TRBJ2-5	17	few	CASSLGAPGVKSETQYF	TGTGCCAGCAGCTTAGGGGCCCCAGGGGTAAAATCGGAGACCCAGTACTTC
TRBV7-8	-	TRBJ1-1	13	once	CASSLGGGTEAFF	TGTGCCAGCAGCTTAGGTGGAGGGACTGAAGCTTTCTTT
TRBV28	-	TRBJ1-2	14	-	CASSSKGCLYGYTF	TGTGCCAGCAGTTCCAAGGGGTGTCTCTATGGCTACACCTTC
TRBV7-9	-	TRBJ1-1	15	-	CASSFRPTENTEAFF	TGTGCCAGCAGCTTTCGACCTACAGAAAACACTGAAGCTTTCTTT
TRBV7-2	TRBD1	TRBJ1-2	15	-	CASSLSVTGSGGYTF	TGTGCCAGCAGCTTATCTGTGACAGGGTCTGGAGGCTACACCTTC
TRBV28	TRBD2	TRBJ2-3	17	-	CASSFEIAGGQPDTQYF	TGTGCCAGCAGTTTTGAGATAGCGGGGGGCCAACCAGATACGCAGTATTTT
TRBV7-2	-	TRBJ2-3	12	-	CASSPITDTQYF	TGTGCCAGCAGCCCTATCACAGATACGCAGTATTTT
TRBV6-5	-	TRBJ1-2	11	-	CASSTGGKVTF	TGTGCCAGCAGTACCGGGGGTAAAGTCACCTTC
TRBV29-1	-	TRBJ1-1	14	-	CSVEEYRMNTEAFF	TGCAGCGTTGAAGAATACAGAATGAACACTGAAGCTTTCTTT
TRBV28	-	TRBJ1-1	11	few	CASSGGVSAFF	TGTGCCAGCAGTGGAGGGGTATCGGCTTTCTTT
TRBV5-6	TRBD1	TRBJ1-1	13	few	CASSLTGGAEAFF	TGTGCCAGCAGCTTGACAGGGGGAGCTGAAGCTTTCTTT
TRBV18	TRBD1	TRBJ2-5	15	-	CASSSGTVIQETQYF	TGTGCCAGCTCGTCCGGGACAGTCATCCAAGAGACCCAGTACTTC
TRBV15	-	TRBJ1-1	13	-	CATSRAGNTEAFF	TGTGCCACCAGCAGAGCAGGGAACACTGAAGCTTTCTTT